These T cell receptor beta chains were read from a single sample in a study of blood T cell repertoires in COVID-19. Repertoires were generated with immunoSEQ multiplex PCR, while TCRdb's copy carries only in-frame clones and drops some. This sample has some 100,000 clones, with 88% found just once. The sequencing input was peripheral blood. These receptors all come from a woman in her sixties with acute or convalescent COVID-19. Each CDR3 is given with its conserved first and last residue. D genes are given only for firm matches. The size field is filled for only some rows; it gives once, few, many or a size class.

D | J | V | size | CDR3 | DNA
. | TRBJ1-6 | TRBV7-2 | . | CASSLAMGPNNSPLHF | TGTGCCAGCAGCTTAGCAATGGGGCCGAATAATTCACCCCTCCACTTT
. | TRBJ1-5 | TRBV3-1/TRBV3-2 | . | CASSQAQGNQPQHF | TGTGCCAGCAGCCAAGCGCAGGGGAATCAGCCCCAGCATTTT
. | TRBJ1-1 | TRBV20-1 | few | CSATGTEAFF | TGCAGTGCTACGGGCACTGAAGCTTTCTTT
TRBD2 | TRBJ2-1 | TRBV3-1/TRBV3-2 | . | CASSQAGLAGSNEQFF | TGTGCCAGCAGCCAAGCGGGACTAGCGGGATCTAATGAGCAGTTCTTC
. | TRBJ2-3 | TRBV5-6 | . | CASSFRGRADTQYF | TGTGCCAGCAGCTTCAGAGGTCGTGCAGATACGCAGTATTTT
. | TRBJ2-2 | TRBV6-1 | once | CASSDGQPGVNAGELFF | TGTGCCAGCAGTGACGGGCAGCCGGGGGTGAACGCCGGGGAGCTGTTTTTT
TRBD2 | TRBJ2-1 | TRBV2 | . | CASSGPGLAGGNEQFF | TGTGCCAGCAGTGGGCCGGGCCTAGCGGGAGGGAATGAGCAGTTCTTC
. | TRBJ1-6 | TRBV28 | . | CASFSGISPLHF | TGTGCCAGCTTCTCGGGGATCTCACCCCTCCACTTT
. | TRBJ2-7 | TRBV27 | . | CASSTRTAGSYEQYF | TGTGCCAGCAGTACAAGGACAGCGGGGTCCTACGAGCAGTACTTC
. | TRBJ1-5 | TRBV3-1/TRBV3-2 | . | CASSQGTAIQPQHF | TGTGCCAGCAGCCAAGGGACAGCTATCCAGCCCCAGCATTTT
. | TRBJ1-1 | TRBV10-3 | . | CAITDRLNTEAFF | TGTGCCATCACCGACAGACTGAACACTGAAGCTTTCTTT
. | TRBJ2-5 | TRBV19 | . | CASSTLASGGQETQYF | TGTGCCAGTAGTACCCTAGCGTCAGGCGGCCAAGAGACCCAGTACTTC
TRBD1 | TRBJ1-2 | TRBV18 | . | CASSPTGGEGYTF | TGTGCCAGCTCACCGACAGGGGGCGAGGGCTACACCTTC
. | TRBJ2-7 | TRBV29-1 | . | CSVQVGYEQYF | TGCAGCGTTCAGGTCGGCTACGAGCAGTACTTC
. | TRBJ1-4 | TRBV19 | . | CASSIGQSPGSEKLFF | TGTGCCAGTAGTATTGGACAGTCTCCAGGTAGCGAAAAACTGTTTTTT
. | TRBJ2-3 | TRBV4-2 | . | CASSQEAGGTDTQYF | TGTGCCAGCAGCCAAGAGGCCGGGGGCACAGATACGCAGTATTTT
. | TRBJ1-1 | TRBV3-1/TRBV3-2 | . | CASSQAQGNTEAFF | TGTGCCAGCAGCCAAGCTCAGGGGAACACTGAAGCTTTCTTT
TRBD1 | TRBJ1-4 | TRBV7-2 | . | CASSRRQGEKLFF | TGTGCCAGCAGCCGTAGACAGGGGGAAAAACTGTTTTTT
TRBD1 | TRBJ2-7 | TRBV18 | . | CASSRGQGCDF | TGTGCCAGCTCACGGGGACAGGGTTGCGACTTC
. | TRBJ1-5 | TRBV3-1/TRBV3-2 | few | CASSQDRDQPQHF | TGTGCCAGCAGCCAAGATCGGGATCAGCCCCAGCATTTT
TRBD1 | TRBJ1-5 | TRBV6-5 | once | CASSHDRGSQPQHF | TGTGCCAGCAGTCACGACAGGGGAAGTCAGCCCCAGCATTTT